These 32 T cell receptor beta chains share one sample of origin, sequenced in a study of shared T cell receptors in the human thymus. Profiled with immunoSEQ multiplex PCR; TCRdb holds only in-frame clones, not every one. The repertoire has approximately 490,000 clones, approximately 80% of them found once; the top ten carry around 0.013%. These data also featured in a second study, about human thymus T cells.

Material: thymocytes. All receptors derive from a boy younger than two with a congenital heart defect.

This sequence joins TRBV30 and TRBJ2-5; 13 bases are a match to TRBD2. The CDR3 is made up of 17 amino acids. The germline gives CDR1 GTSNPN, CDR2 SVGIG (reference sequence). V lost 3 bases to trimming and J lost 5 bases; unmatched junction nucleotides: 12. CDR3 coding DNA: TGTGCCTGGAGCAAGGGACTAGCGGGACGGTTTGGGGAGACCCAGTACTTC. Protein sequence: CAWSKGLAGRFGETQYF.

The V and J genes are TRBV21-1 and TRBJ1-2; the table's D call, TRBD1, has no DNA check behind it. TRBV21-1 is reported as a pseudogene. The CDR3 covers 14 residues. CDR3 DNA sequence: TGTGCCAGCAGCAAAGTACAGGCTAACTATGGCTACACCTTC. Translated: CASSKVQANYGYTF.

The chain joins TRBV19 to TRBJ1-1, with TRBD1 matching 9 bases. V dropped 6 bases and J dropped 1; count of bases not matched to a gene: 9. This CDR3 is 16 amino acids long. The germline CDR1 and CDR2 sequences are LNHDA and SQIVND (reference sequence). CDR3 residues: CASSPDRGPGNTEAFF. The CDR3 DNA follows: TGTGCCAGTAGCCCGGACAGGGGTCCTGGGAACACTGAAGCTTTCTTT.

This rearrangement joins TRBV14 to TRBJ2-5; D is undetermined. Per the germline V gene, CDR1 is SGHDN and CDR2 is FVKESK. V lost 4 bases and J 1 base, leaving 7 bases between the germline ends. The length of the CDR3 is 13 residues. For the CDR3, the DNA is TGTGCCAGCAGCCGGCAGGCCCAAGAGACCCAGTACTTC. Translated: CASSRQAQETQYF.

This rearrangement joins TRBV18 to TRBJ2-3, with 10 positions matching TRBD2. Germline V gene sequence: CDR1 KGHSH, CDR2 LQKENI. CDR3 length: 17 amino acids. Trimming cost V 0 bases and J 0 bases; bases outside gene matches: 3. Here the CDR3 DNA reads TGTGCCAGCTCACCACCGGGACTAGCGATTAGCACAGATACGCAGTATTTT. Translation gives CASSPPGLAISTDTQYF.

The chain uses TRBV7-6 and TRBJ2-1, with 7 positions matching TRBD1. Germline V gene sequence: CDR1 SGHVS, CDR2 FNYEAQ. There are 12 residues in the CDR3. J was trimmed by 10 bases and V by 3 bases; bases with no gene match: 3. In nucleotides, the CDR3 is TGTGCCAGCAGCTTTGCAGGGGGAGAGCAGTTCTTC. This translates into CASSFAGGEQFF.

V gene TRBV6-5 combines with J gene TRBJ1-1; weak D call: TRBD1 (6 bases). CDR1 and CDR2 from the germline V gene are MNHEY and SVGAGI. The CDR3 runs to 13 residues. V shed 6 bases and J shed 4 bases, with 12 bases lying between them. CDR3 DNA sequence: TGTGCCAGCAGGTCAGGGGCAGGCACTGAAGCTTTCTTT. Amino acid sequence: CASRSGAGTEAFF.

The chain combines TRBV19 with TRBJ2-1; unclear D gene. Germline V gene sequence: CDR1 LNHDA, CDR2 SQIVND (reference sequence). V gave up 3 bases and J gave up 9 bases, with 6 bases separating them. The CDR3 consists of 11 residues. The CDR3 reads CASSMWPEQFF. The CDR3 DNA reads TGTGCCAGTAGTATGTGGCCTGAGCAGTTCTTC.

This CDR3 is CASSLPENTIYF. The CDR3 DNA is TGTGCCAGCAGCTTACCAGAAAACACCATATATTTT. The chain carries TRBV13 and TRBJ1-3; D gene ambiguous. V was trimmed by 2 bases and J by 6 bases, leaving 5 bases between them. CDR3 length: 12 amino acids. Germline values: CDR1 PRHDT, CDR2 FYEKMQ (reference sequence).

As DNA, the CDR3 is TGTGCCAGCAGCGGCCCGGGACAGGGGAACTACGAGCAGTACTTC. Translating gives CASSGPGQGNYEQYF. V usage is TRBV9 and J usage is TRBJ2-7; TRBD1 aligns across 10 bases. V gave up 3 bases and J gave up 3 bases; unmatched junction bases: 6. This CDR3 spans 15 amino acids. The germline gives CDR1 SGDLS, CDR2 YYNGEE.

This clone came up a few times. This chain joins TRBV27 and TRBJ1-5, with D hard to call. In germline, CDR1 is MNHEY, CDR2 SMNVEV (reference sequence). Trimming pared 5 bases from V and 7 bases from J, leaving 9 bases between. CDR3 length: 12 residues. In DNA form, the CDR3 reads TGTGCCAGCAGTGCTAGACCCCAGCCCCAGCATTTT. Its translation is CASSARPQPQHF.

V is TRBV18 and J is TRBJ1-5, with TRBD1 matching over 9 bases. J was trimmed by 7 bases and V by 3 bases; bases with no gene match: 7. The CDR3 is made up of 15 amino acids. The V gene's germline CDR1 is KGHSH and CDR2 LQKENI. In DNA form, the CDR3 reads TGTGCCAGCTCACCTGGGACAGGGTTAAGGCAGCCCCAGCATTTT. It yields the protein CASSPGTGLRQPQHF.

This chain uses TRBV4-1 with TRBJ2-5; 8 bases fit TRBD2. CDR3 length: 16 residues. With 0 bases clipped from V and 2 bases from J, the junction kept 5 bases outside the gene matches. CDR1 and CDR2 from the germline V gene are MGHRA and YSYEKL. The CDR3 protein is CASSQEKREWQETQYF. In DNA form, the CDR3 reads TGCGCCAGCAGCCAAGAGAAGCGGGAGTGGCAAGAGACCCAGTACTTC.

The chain combines TRBV5-4 with TRBJ2-1; 13 bases line up with TRBD2. Trimming took 4 bases from V and 8 from J; bases not matched to a gene: 12. The length of the CDR3 is 17 residues. CDR1 SGHNT and CDR2 YYREEE come from the germline V gene (reference sequence). CDR3 in amino acids: CASSATSGRERGDEQFF. The CDR3, as DNA: TGTGCCAGCAGCGCCACTAGCGGGAGGGAGAGGGGCGATGAGCAGTTCTTC.

This chain links TRBV28 with TRBJ1-1; no definite D call. CDR1 is MDHEN and CDR2 is SYDVKM in the germline V gene. V was cut by 6 bases and J by 0 bases, with 14 bases left in between. The CDR3 spans 15 residues. The CDR3 coding sequence is TGTGCCAGCAGCCCGCAGGTACTGATGAACACTGAAGCTTTCTTT. Translated, it gives CASSPQVLMNTEAFF.

J is TRBJ2-7 and V is TRBV30; 14 bases match TRBD2. CDR3 size: 22 residues. After removal of 1 base from V and 2 bases from J, the junction contained 22 bases not matched to a gene. CDR1 is GTSNPN, CDR2 SVGIG, per germline (reference sequence). CDR3 coding DNA: TGTGCCTGGAGTGCACCCCCGGTATCGACTAGCGGGAGGGCTGTTGGGACCTACGAGCAGTACTTC. Translated, it gives CAWSAPPVSTSGRAVGTYEQYF.

The V gene is TRBV4-3, the J gene TRBJ2-7; no firm D call. Between the trimmed V and J ends, which lost 0 bases and 5 bases, there was a span of 11 bases. Germline V gene data show CDR1 as LGHNA and CDR2 as YSLEER. The CDR3 has 14 residues. CDR3 sequence (DNA): TGCGCCAGCAGCCAAGATAAGGTGCAGGACGAGCAGTACTTC. Translated, it gives CASSQDKVQDEQYF.

This clone was recorded only once. The rearrangement joins TRBV2 to TRBJ2-2; 8 bases match TRBD1. V lost 7 bases, J lost 6 bases, and 7 bases stayed unmatched. Germline V gene data show CDR1 as SNHLY and CDR2 as FYNNEI. This CDR3 spans 14 amino acids. As DNA, the CDR3 is TGTGCCAGCACCTTGGACAGGGTGGCCGGGGAGCTGTTTTTT. Its protein is CASTLDRVAGELFF.

The rearrangement uses TRBV5-4 and TRBJ2-3; TRBD2 matches 15 bases. Looked up from germline, CDR1 is SGHNT and CDR2 is YYREEE (reference sequence). This CDR3 has 20 residues. The ends lost 4 bases at V and 2 bases at J; junction bases unmatched: 14. The CDR3 sequence: CASSPGTSGGMGLNTDTQYF. CDR3 bases: TGTGCCAGCAGCCCTGGGACTAGCGGGGGGATGGGGCTCAACACAGATACGCAGTATTTT. Filled out from reference TRBV5-4 and TRBJ2-3, the complete variable domain reads ETGVTQSPTHLIKTRGQQVTLRCSSQSGHNTVSWYQQALGQGPQFIFQYYREEENGRGNFPPRFSGLQFPNYSSELNVNALELDDSALYLCASSPGTSGGMGLNTDTQYFGPGTRLTVL.

The chain combines TRBV7-9 with TRBJ2-7; D uncertain. Looked up from germline, CDR1 is SEHNR and CDR2 is FQNEAQ (reference sequence). The V and J ends lost 5 bases and 2 bases respectively, with 13 bases between them. The CDR3 consists of 14 residues. The CDR3, as DNA: TGTGCCAGCAGCCTAGGAGAAAAGCCCTACGAGCAGTACTTC. This gives the protein CASSLGEKPYEQYF.

The gene calls are TRBV12-5 and TRBJ2-3, with 8 bases fitting TRBD2. This CDR3 comprises 15 residues. Germline trimming cut 3 bases from V and 4 bases from J; bases unmatched to any gene: 6. The germline V gene has CDR1 LGHNT and CDR2 FRNRAP. The CDR3 DNA is TGTGCTAGTGGTTTAAGGCGGGAGGACCCAGATACGCAGTATTTT. It encodes CASGLRREDPDTQYF.

This clone showed up just a few times. The rearrangement joins TRBV7-9 to TRBJ2-1; D gene ambiguous. Trimming cost V 6 bases and J 7 bases, with 10 bases left between them. CDR3 size: 12 residues. Per germline, CDR1 SEHNR and CDR2 FQNEAQ (reference sequence). CDR3 in amino acids: CASRAVRNEQFF. The CDR3 DNA follows: TGTGCCAGCAGAGCCGTCCGGAATGAGCAGTTCTTC.

This clone was counted between two and nine times. V usage is TRBV19 and J usage is TRBJ1-1; weak D call: TRBD1 (6 bases). The CDR3 consists of 15 residues. The germline gives CDR1 LNHDA, CDR2 SQIVND (reference sequence). V was cut by 3 bases and J by 0 bases, with 11 bases left in between. The CDR3 spells CASSMRGGMNTEAFF. The CDR3 nucleotides are TGTGCCAGTAGTATGAGGGGGGGGATGAACACTGAAGCTTTCTTT.

The chain is built from TRBV7-6 and TRBJ2-5; 8 bases match TRBD2. The length of the CDR3 is 19 residues. CDR1 SGHVS and CDR2 FNYEAQ come from the germline V gene. Trimming took 4 bases from V and 5 from J; bases not matched to a gene: 21. In DNA, the CDR3 is TGTGCCAGCAGCTCAGGGGACGGCGTCTCGGGAGGGCCTGGGGAGACCCAGTACTTC. Amino acid sequence: CASSSGDGVSGGPGETQYF.

The V and J genes are TRBV15 and TRBJ1-2, with D possibly being TRBD1 (5 bases). V was shortened by 2 bases and J by 5 bases, with 18 bases between the two germline ends. The germline CDR1 and CDR2 sequences are LNHNV and YYDKDF (reference sequence). The CDR3 extends over 16 amino acids. This CDR3 reads CATSRPTTGTEYGYTF. The CDR3 nucleotides read TGTGCCACCAGCAGACCTACAACCGGGACTGAATATGGCTACACCTTC.

The V gene is TRBV27, the J gene TRBJ1-1; D is undetermined. Germline V CDR1 and CDR2: MNHEY, SMNVEV (reference sequence). This CDR3 is 19 amino acids long. V dropped 1 base and J dropped 3 bases, with 24 bases sitting between them. The CDR3 DNA reads TGTGCCAGCAGTTTATATTTCCTAAACAGTGATAAGAGGGACACTGAAGCTTTCTTT. It specifies CASSLYFLNSDKRDTEAFF.

This clone has only a few counts. V and J are TRBV7-2 and TRBJ2-5, with 7 bases matching TRBD2. Germline CDR1 SGHTA, CDR2 FQGNSA. The CDR3 has 14 amino acids. J was trimmed by 4 bases and V by 4 bases; bases with no gene match: 6. CDR3 sequence reads: CASSWGGRAETQYF. The CDR3 nucleotides are TGTGCCAGCAGCTGGGGGGGAAGGGCAGAGACCCAGTACTTC. The complete variable domain, with remaining parts taken from reference TRBV7-2 and TRBJ2-5, reads GAGVSQSPSNKVTEKGKDVELRCDPISGHTALYWYRQSLGQGLEFLIYFQGNSAPDKSGLPSDRFSAERTGGSVSTLTIQRTQQEDSAVYLCASSWGGRAETQYFGPGTRLLVL.

This clone has only a few counts. The chain carries TRBV19 and TRBJ2-3; 12 bases are a match to TRBD2. V was pared by 0 bases and J by 5 bases, with 12 bases of the junction left unmatched. The germline CDR1 and CDR2 sequences are LNHDA and SQIVND (reference sequence). CDR3 size: 19 residues. In DNA, the CDR3 is TGTGCCAGTAGTATAGATCGTACTAGCGGGAGGCCGGGTAGAGATACGCAGTATTTT. Protein product: CASSIDRTSGRPGRDTQYF.

The V call is TRBV9, the J call TRBJ2-3, with TRBD2 identical over 14 bases. J was trimmed by 3 bases and V by 4 bases; bases with no gene match: 7. This CDR3 is built from 17 residues. The germline CDR1 and CDR2 sequences are SGDLS and YYNGEE. CDR3 sequence (DNA): TGTGCCAGCAGCCCCGGGACTAGCGGGAGACGGACAGATACGCAGTATTTT. Translated: CASSPGTSGRRTDTQYF. Looking up the rest from reference TRBV9 and TRBJ2-3 gives the full variable domain: DSGVTQTPKHLITATGQRVTLRCSPRSGDLSVYWYQQSLDQGLQFLIQYYNGEERAKGNILERFSAQQFPDLHSELNLSSLELGDSALYFCASSPGTSGRRTDTQYFGPGTRLTVL.

V is TRBV4-1 and J is TRBJ2-1, with a weak D call TRBD2 (6 bases). There are 16 residues in the CDR3. The ends were cut back, 2 bases at V and 0 bases at J, with 11 bases in the middle. Germline V gene lookup returns CDR1 MGHRA and CDR2 YSYEKL. The DNA of the CDR3 is TGCGCCAGCAGCCAACGGGACTTTAGCTCCTACAATGAGCAGTTCTTC. Translated, it gives CASSQRDFSSYNEQFF.

In this sample, this clone turned up a few times. The V call is TRBV5-1, the J call TRBJ2-1; TRBD2 agrees at 8 bases. CDR3 size: 18 residues. V lost 4 bases to trimming and J lost 6 bases; unmatched junction nucleotides: 18. The germline V gene has CDR1 SGHRS and CDR2 YFSETQ. CDR3 bases: TGCGCCAGCAGCACCCGCGGACTAGCCCCAACACCCATCAATGAGCAGTTCTTC. It yields the protein CASSTRGLAPTPINEQFF.

The gene calls are TRBV23-1 and TRBJ2-3; the match to TRBD2 covers 8 bases. TRBV23-1 is an open reading frame whose function is uncertain. This CDR3 spans 15 amino acids. After removal of 10 bases from V and 3 bases from J, the junction contained 12 bases not matched to a gene. CDR3 residues: CAIPTRGGRTDTQYF. CDR3 sequence (DNA): TGCGCCATCCCGACCCGGGGCGGGAGGACAGATACGCAGTATTTT.